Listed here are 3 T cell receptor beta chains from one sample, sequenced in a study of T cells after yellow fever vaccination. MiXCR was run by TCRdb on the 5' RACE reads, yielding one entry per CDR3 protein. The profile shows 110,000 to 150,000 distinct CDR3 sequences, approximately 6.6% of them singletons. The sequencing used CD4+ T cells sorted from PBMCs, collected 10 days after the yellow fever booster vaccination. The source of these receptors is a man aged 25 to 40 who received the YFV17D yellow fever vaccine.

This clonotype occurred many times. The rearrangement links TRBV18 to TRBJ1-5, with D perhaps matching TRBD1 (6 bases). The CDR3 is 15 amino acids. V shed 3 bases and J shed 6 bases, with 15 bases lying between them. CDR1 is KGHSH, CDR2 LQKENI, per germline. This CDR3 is CASSPPGGRGQPQHF. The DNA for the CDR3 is TGTGCCAGCTCACCTCCTGGGGGGCGCGGTCAGCCCCAGCATTTT.

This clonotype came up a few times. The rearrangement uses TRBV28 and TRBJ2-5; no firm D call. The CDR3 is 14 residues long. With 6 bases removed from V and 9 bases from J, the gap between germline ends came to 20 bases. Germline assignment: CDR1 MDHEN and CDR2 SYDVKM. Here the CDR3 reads CASRAPGLRLAQYF. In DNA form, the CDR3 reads TGTGCCAGCAGGGCTCCGGGCCTCCGTTTGGCCCAGTACTTC. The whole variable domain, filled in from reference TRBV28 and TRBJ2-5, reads DVKVTQSSRYLVKRTGEKVFLECVQDMDHENMFWYRQDPGLGLRLIYFSYDVKMKEKGDIPEGYSVSREKKERFSLILESASTNQTSMYLCASRAPGLRLAQYFGPGTRLLVL.

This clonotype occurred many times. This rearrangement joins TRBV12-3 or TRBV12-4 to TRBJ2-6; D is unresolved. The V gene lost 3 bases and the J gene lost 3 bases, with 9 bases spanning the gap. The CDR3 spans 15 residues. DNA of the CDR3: TGTGCCAGCAGTTTGAGAGGTTTTGGGGCCAACGTCCTGACTTTC. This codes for CASSLRGFGANVLTF.